A single sample is the source of the 11 T cell receptor beta chains below, sequenced in a study of PD-1 blockade in classical Hodgkin lymphoma. The repertoire was sequenced with immunoSEQ multiplex PCR; TCRdb's copy has only in-frame clones and lacks some. The sample includes tens of thousands of clones, 90% of them seen just once. The time point was: cycle 4 day 1 (C4D1), after more than five weeks of nivolumab. Exposure to brentuximab vedotin varied, and each patient had relapsed following autologous stem cell transplantation. This specimen was peripheral blood mononuclear cells (PBMCs), taken before the fourth cycle of nivolumab. All receptors come from a human donor with classical Hodgkin lymphoma.

V gene TRBV11-3 combines with J gene TRBJ1-1; D unresolved. V was trimmed by 2 bases and J by 2 bases, leaving 12 bases between them. CDR1 is SGHNT, CDR2 YENEEA, per germline. CDR3 size: 15 residues. The CDR3 region is CASSLRAGVNTEAFF. For the CDR3, the DNA is TGTGCCAGCAGCTTAAGGGCAGGAGTTAACACTGAAGCTTTCTTT.

The chain links TRBV30 to TRBJ2-5; the D is unclear. The V end was cut by 3 bases, the J end by 3 bases, with 14 bases between. The CDR3 length is 14 residues. CDR1 and CDR2 from the germline V gene are GTSNPN and SVGIG (reference sequence). The CDR3 DNA is TGTGCCTGGAGGACGGCGGCTGGGGAAGAGACCCAGTACTTC. This translates into CAWRTAAGEETQYF.

The CDR3 nucleotides read TGTGCCAGCAGCTGGGGGGACAGGGGGCGCGACGAGCAGTACTTC. This encodes CASSWGDRGRDEQYF. This chain uses TRBV5-6 with TRBJ2-7; 12 positions match TRBD1. In germline, CDR1 is SGHDT, CDR2 YYEEEE. The length of the CDR3 is 15 residues. V lost 3 bases to trimming and J lost 5 bases; unmatched junction nucleotides: 6. The variable domain in full, completed from reference TRBV5-6 and TRBJ2-7, reads DAGVTQSPTHLIKTRGQQVTLRCSPKSGHDTVSWYQQALGQGPQFIFQYYEEEERQRGNFPDRFSGHQFPNYSSELNVNALLLGDSALYLCASSWGDRGRDEQYFGPGTRLTVT.

The rearrangement links TRBV11-3 to TRBJ2-7, with D unresolved. CDR1 and CDR2 (germline): SGHNT, YENEEA. This CDR3 comprises 14 residues. Trimming cost V 2 bases and J 5 bases, with 13 bases left between them. The CDR3 spells CASSLQVMGNEQYF. In nucleotides, the CDR3 is TGTGCCAGCAGCTTACAGGTGATGGGGAACGAGCAGTACTTC.

The chain carries TRBV5-5 and TRBJ2-1; no definite D call. The CDR3 contains 12 residues. Germline-derived CDR1 and CDR2 are SGHKS and YYEKEE (reference sequence). Trimming shortened V by 1 base and J by 6 bases, and 5 bases separated the two germline ends. In DNA form, the CDR3 reads TGTGCCAGCAGCTTGATCAGCAATGAGCAGTTCTTC. Amino acids: CASSLISNEQFF.

This clone was picked up one time. V gene TRBV4-3 combines with J gene TRBJ2-7, with a tentative D call TRBD2 (6 bases). The germline gives CDR1 LGHNA, CDR2 YSLEER. Trimming pared 1 base from V and 3 bases from J, leaving 7 bases between. The CDR3 is made up of 13 amino acids. CDR3 coding DNA: TGCGCCAGCAGCCAAGCTAGCGACTACGAGCAGTACTTC. As protein: CASSQASDYEQYF.

The J gene is TRBJ1-1, the V gene TRBV19, with D possibly being TRBD1 (5 bases). From germline, CDR1 is LNHDA and CDR2 SQIVND (reference sequence). The CDR3 runs 14 residues. The V and J ends lost 2 bases and 4 bases respectively, with 11 bases between them. The CDR3: CASSIIQGGTEAFF. The CDR3 nucleotides read TGTGCCAGTAGTATAATTCAGGGTGGCACTGAAGCTTTCTTT.

V is TRBV7-9 and J is TRBJ2-5; D may correspond to TRBD1 or TRBD2 (5 bases each). V lost 1 base and J 5 bases, leaving 14 bases between the germline ends. The CDR3 has 15 residues. The V gene's germline CDR1 is SEHNR and CDR2 FQNEAQ (reference sequence). CDR3 loop: CASSLGGYGGETQYF. CDR3 DNA: TGTGCCAGCAGCTTAGGAGGTTATGGGGGTGAGACCCAGTACTTC.

The V and J genes are TRBV5-1 and TRBJ1-2, with D possibly TRBD1 on 5 matching bases. Germline V lookup: CDR1 SGHRS, CDR2 YFSETQ. The CDR3 contains 14 residues. V gave up 2 bases and J gave up 7 bases, with 15 bases separating them. CDR3 region: CASSLGVAGFGYTF. CDR3 nucleotide sequence: TGCGCCAGCAGCTTAGGGGTCGCGGGGTTTGGCTACACCTTC.

The rearrangement joins TRBV30 to TRBJ1-6; 9 bases are shared with TRBD1. The J segment lost 7 bases and the V segment lost 0 bases, leaving 7 bases of the junction unmatched. Per the germline V gene, CDR1 is GTSNPN and CDR2 is SVGIG (reference sequence). The CDR3 is 16 residues long. Here the CDR3 reads CAWSVPGQGPNSPLHF. CDR3 nucleotides: TGTGCCTGGAGTGTACCTGGACAGGGGCCAAATTCACCCCTCCACTTT. Full variable domain (remainder filled in from reference TRBV30 and TRBJ1-6): SQTIHQWPATLVQPVGSPLSLECTVEGTSNPNLYWYRQAAGRGLQLLFYSVGIGQISSEVPQNLSASRPQDRQFILSSKKLLLSDSGFYLCAWSVPGQGPNSPLHFGNGTRLTVT.

V gene TRBV10-1 combines with J gene TRBJ1-1, with 7 bases matching TRBD1. CDR3 length: 12 residues. With V trimmed by 9 bases and J by 6 bases, 7 bases remained unmatched. CDR1 WNHNN and CDR2 SYGVQD come from the germline V gene (reference sequence). CDR3: CARRITGAEAFF. The CDR3, as DNA: TGCGCCAGAAGGATTACAGGGGCTGAAGCTTTCTTT.